The TCR beta chain described here comes from a study of PD-1 blockade in classical Hodgkin lymphoma. Study findings and constraints: Patients were excluded if nivolumab began under 1 year after ASCT (the autologous transplant).

Germline values: CDR1 SGDLS, CDR2 YYNGEE. The CDR3 has 16 residues. Trimming took off 0 bases at V and 7 bases at J, with 19 bases between the two ends. Data came from immunoSEQ multiplex PCR; TCRdb stores just in-frame clones and leaves some out. The table includes 35,000 to 45,000 clones, over 55% detected once. All patients experienced relapse after autologous stem cell transplantation, and brentuximab vedotin exposure was variable. Notes on this clone: What it recognizes is unknown.

The chain employs TRBV9 and TRBJ1-1; D perhaps matches TRBD1 (6 bases). The material sequenced was peripheral blood mononuclear cells (PBMCs), taken at baseline. The receptor's source is a human donor with classical Hodgkin lymphoma. The CDR3 loop is CASSVVGAPQGGEAFF. CDR3 nucleotide sequence: TGTGCCAGCAGCGTAGTTGGGGCCCCACAAGGGGGTGAAGCTTTCTTT.